Here is one T cell receptor beta chain with its context. Per the study methods: Counts of nucleated cells, estimated from reference gene primer amplification, were obtained. The method was immunoSEQ multiplex PCR; TCRdb's version includes in-frame clones alone and lacks a portion of them. The D gene and trimming were derived from the DNA, and the V and J assignments and clone size from that table. The data contain over 100,000 clones, approximately 84% of them singletons. This sample was included in a study of blood T cell repertoires in COVID-19. Study at large: There were acute and convalescent COVID-19 samples, and they came from the United States, Italy and Spain. Sample material is recorded as cDNA or gDNA derived from T cells, B-cell-depleted T cells, or PBMCs.

V was pared by 4 bases and J by 5 bases, with 12 bases between. Germline CDR1 and CDR2: SGHDT and YYEEEE. CDR3 length equals 13 residues. The sequence was collected from a woman between 50 and 59 years old with acute or convalescent COVID-19. Sequencing was done on a sample of peripheral blood. The chain combines TRBV5-6 with TRBJ1-2, with D possibly matching TRBD1 (5 bases). The CDR3 is CASSPRQPYGYTF. DNA of the CDR3: TGTGCCAGCAGCCCACGACAGCCTTATGGCTACACCTTC.